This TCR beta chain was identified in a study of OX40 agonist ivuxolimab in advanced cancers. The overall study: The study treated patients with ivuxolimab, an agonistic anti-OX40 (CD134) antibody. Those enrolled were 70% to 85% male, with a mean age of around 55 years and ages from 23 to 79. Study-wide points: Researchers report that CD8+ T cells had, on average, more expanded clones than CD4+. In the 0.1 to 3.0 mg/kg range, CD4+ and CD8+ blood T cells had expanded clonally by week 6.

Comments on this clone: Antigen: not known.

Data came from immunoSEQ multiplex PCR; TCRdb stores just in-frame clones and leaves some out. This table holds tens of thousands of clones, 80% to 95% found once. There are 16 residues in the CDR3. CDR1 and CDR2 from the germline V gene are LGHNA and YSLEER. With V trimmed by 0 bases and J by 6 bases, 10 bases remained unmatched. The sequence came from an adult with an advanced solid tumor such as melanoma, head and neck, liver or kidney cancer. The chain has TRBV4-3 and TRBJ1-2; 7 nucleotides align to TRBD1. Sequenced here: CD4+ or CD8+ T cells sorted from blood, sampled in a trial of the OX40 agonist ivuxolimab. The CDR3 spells CASSQERAGGSDGYTF. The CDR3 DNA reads TGCGCCAGCAGCCAAGAACGAGCAGGGGGGTCGGATGGCTACACCTTC.